Presented here are 5 T cell receptor beta chains from one specimen sequenced in a study of T cell changes during pregnancy in multiple sclerosis. Clones were sequenced by immunoSEQ multiplex PCR, and TCRdb holds only the in-frame ones, with some missing. The sample records more than 65,000 clones, about nine tenths being singletons. Sample: peripheral blood, taken in the first trimester of pregnancy. These receptor sequences come from a female donor with multiple sclerosis, enrolled in a pregnancy study.

The chain carries TRBV11-3 and TRBJ2-1, with a possible D match to TRBD2 (6 bases). The CDR3 has 17 amino acids. The germline gives CDR1 SGHNT, CDR2 YENEEA. Between the trimmed V and J ends, which lost 3 bases and 1 base, there was a span of 16 bases. CDR3: CASSLMGAGGSYNEQFF. The CDR3 bases are TGTGCCAGCAGCTTGATGGGAGCGGGTGGGTCCTACAATGAGCAGTTCTTC.

The chain combines TRBV9 with TRBJ1-5; no clear D. V was cut by 0 bases and J by 8 bases, with 18 bases left in between. Germline CDR1 reads SGDLS; CDR2 reads YYNGEE. The CDR3 is made up of 16 amino acids. The CDR3, as DNA: TGTGCCAGCAGCGTAGGTGTCGCGGGTACCCACGAGCCCCAGCATTTT. It codes for CASSVGVAGTHEPQHF.

The chain uses TRBV7-6 and TRBJ2-1; 10 bases are shared with TRBD2. V gave up 1 base and J gave up 10 bases; unmatched junction bases: 4. Germline V lookup: CDR1 SGHVS, CDR2 FNYEAQ. CDR3 length equals 14 residues. The CDR3 spells CASSLGRTSGEQFF. The CDR3 DNA reads TGTGCCAGCAGCTTAGGAAGGACTAGCGGAGAGCAGTTCTTC.

The V call is TRBV11-3, the J call TRBJ2-1; TRBD1 aligns across 9 bases. The germline CDR1 and CDR2 sequences are SGHNT and YENEEA. V gave up 8 bases and J gave up 3 bases; unmatched junction bases: 17. The CDR3 runs to 18 residues. Here the CDR3 reads CASGVGDRAPSSYNEQFF. The DNA of the CDR3 is TGTGCCAGCGGGGTAGGGGACAGGGCTCCTTCCAGCTACAATGAGCAGTTCTTC.

V usage is TRBV19 and J usage is TRBJ1-1; the D gene is possibly TRBD1 (5 bases). The germline V and J ends were trimmed by 5 bases and 0 bases, with 13 bases remaining between them. The CDR3 is 15 amino acids. The germline V gene encodes CDR1 LNHDA and CDR2 SQIVND (reference sequence). The CDR3 spells CASSDPGVLNTEAFF. The CDR3 DNA follows: TGTGCCAGTAGTGACCCGGGGGTCTTGAACACTGAAGCTTTCTTT.